This T cell receptor beta chain derives from a study of PD-1 blockade in classical Hodgkin lymphoma. Study observations and caveats: Factors driving the repertoire differences, possibly disease activity or prior therapy, remain undefined. When set against healthy donors, newly diagnosed patients were reported to show lower baseline TCR diversity.

Every patient was affected by relapse after autologous stem cell transplantation, while exposure to brentuximab vedotin was not uniform. Points on this clone: Its antigen remains unknown.

The CDR3 sequence is 14 residues long. From germline, CDR1 is MNHEY and CDR2 SMNVEV (reference sequence). The V and J ends lost 5 bases and 3 bases respectively, with 14 bases between them. The repertoire was sequenced with immunoSEQ multiplex PCR; TCRdb's copy has only in-frame clones and lacks some. Among roughly 100,000 clones listed, around nine tenths were seen once. This TCR was recovered from a human donor with classical Hodgkin lymphoma. Here the sequenced sample was peripheral blood mononuclear cells (PBMCs), taken before the second cycle of nivolumab. The J gene is TRBJ2-7, the V gene TRBV27; perhaps D is TRBD1 or TRBD2 (6 bases each). The CDR3 nucleotides are TGTGCCAGCAGTCTCCGGGGGCCCCTCTACGAGCAGTACTTC. Translated, it gives CASSLRGPLYEQYF.